This T cell receptor (beta chain) is drawn from a study of T-cell memory formation after mild COVID-19. The overall study: For the most part, TCR clusters were specific to one donor.

About this clonotype: The antigen is not known.

MiXCR, run by TCRdb on the 5' RACE reads, gives a single entry per CDR3 protein. This table has approximately 410,000 distinct CDR3 sequences, around a quarter appearing once. Notes on the study in general: A subset of responding clones appeared in pre-infection memory, suggesting cross-reactive memory joined.

CDR1 MNHEY and CDR2 SVGEGT come from the germline V gene. There are 19 residues in the CDR3. The V end lost 5 bases, the J end lost 6 bases, and 30 bases lay between the germline ends. The chain has TRBV6-2 or TRBV6-3 and TRBJ2-3; D perhaps matches TRBD2 (6 bases). The TCR comes from an adult woman who had mild COVID-19 (a few samples of this study predate the infection). Cell type and time point are not known. Sequencing used PBMCs or a T cell subset sorted from them (not recorded which). CDR3 in DNA: TGTGCCAGCAGTCCACTAGGCCCACATTGGGGCGGGGTCGAGGATACGCAGTATTTT. Its protein product is CASSPLGPHWGGVEDTQYF.